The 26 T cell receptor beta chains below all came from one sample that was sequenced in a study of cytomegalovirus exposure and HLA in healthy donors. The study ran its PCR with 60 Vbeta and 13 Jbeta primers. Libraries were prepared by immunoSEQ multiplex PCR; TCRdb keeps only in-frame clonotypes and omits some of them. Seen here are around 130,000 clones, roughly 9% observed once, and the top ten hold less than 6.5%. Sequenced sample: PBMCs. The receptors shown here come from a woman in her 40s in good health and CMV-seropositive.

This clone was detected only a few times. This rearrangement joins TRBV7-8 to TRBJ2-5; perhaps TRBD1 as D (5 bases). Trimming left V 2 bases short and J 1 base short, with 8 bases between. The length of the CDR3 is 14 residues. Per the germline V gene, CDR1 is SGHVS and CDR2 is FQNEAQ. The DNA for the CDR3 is TGTGCCAGCAGCTTAAACCAGGGCCAAGAGACCCAGTACTTC. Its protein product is CASSLNQGQETQYF.

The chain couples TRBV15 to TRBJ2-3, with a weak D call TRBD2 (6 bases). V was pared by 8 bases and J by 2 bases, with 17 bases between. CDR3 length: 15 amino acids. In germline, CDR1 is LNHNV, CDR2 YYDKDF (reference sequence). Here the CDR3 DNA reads TGTGCCACCGGGTGGGGGGAACCAAACACAGATACGCAGTATTTT. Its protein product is CATGWGEPNTDTQYF.

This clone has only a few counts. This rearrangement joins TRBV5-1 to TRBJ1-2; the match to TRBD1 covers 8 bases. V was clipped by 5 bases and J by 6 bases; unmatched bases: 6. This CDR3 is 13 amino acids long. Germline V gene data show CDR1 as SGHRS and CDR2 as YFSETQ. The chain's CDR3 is CASSLQGVDGYTF. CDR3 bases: TGCGCCAGCAGTCTACAGGGGGTCGATGGCTACACCTTC.

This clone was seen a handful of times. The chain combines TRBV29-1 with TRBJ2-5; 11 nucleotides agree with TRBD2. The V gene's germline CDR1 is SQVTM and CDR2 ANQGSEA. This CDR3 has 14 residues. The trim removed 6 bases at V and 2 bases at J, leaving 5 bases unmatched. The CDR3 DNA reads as TGCAGCGTGGCACCTAGCGGGGGGCAAGAGACCCAGTACTTC. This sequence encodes CSVAPSGGQETQYF. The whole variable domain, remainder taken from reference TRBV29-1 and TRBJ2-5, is SAVISQKPSRDICQRGTSLTIQCQVDSQVTMMFWYRQQPGQSLTLIATANQGSEATYESGFVIDKFPISRPNLTFSTLTVSNMSPEDSSIYLCSVAPSGGQETQYFGPGTRLLVL.

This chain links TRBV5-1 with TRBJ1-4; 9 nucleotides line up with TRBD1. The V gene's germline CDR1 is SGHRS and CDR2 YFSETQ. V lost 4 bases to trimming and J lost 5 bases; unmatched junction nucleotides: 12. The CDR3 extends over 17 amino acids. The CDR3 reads CASSPGGQGSSNEKLFF. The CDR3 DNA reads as TGCGCCAGCAGCCCAGGTGGACAGGGGAGTTCGAATGAAAAACTGTTTTTT.

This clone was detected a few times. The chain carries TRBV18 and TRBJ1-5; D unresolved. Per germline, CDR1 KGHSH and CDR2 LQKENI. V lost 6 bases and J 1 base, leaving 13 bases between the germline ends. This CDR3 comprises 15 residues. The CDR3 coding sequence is TGTGCCAGCTCTTCGGACCCGGGAAGCAATCAGCCCCAGCATTTT. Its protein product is CASSSDPGSNQPQHF.

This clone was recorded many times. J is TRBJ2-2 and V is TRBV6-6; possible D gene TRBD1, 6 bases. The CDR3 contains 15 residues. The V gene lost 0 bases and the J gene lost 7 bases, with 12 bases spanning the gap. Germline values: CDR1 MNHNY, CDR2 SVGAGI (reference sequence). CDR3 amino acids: CASSYSAGAGGELFF. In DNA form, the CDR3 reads TGTGCCAGCAGTTACTCTGCAGGGGCTGGCGGGGAGCTGTTTTTT.

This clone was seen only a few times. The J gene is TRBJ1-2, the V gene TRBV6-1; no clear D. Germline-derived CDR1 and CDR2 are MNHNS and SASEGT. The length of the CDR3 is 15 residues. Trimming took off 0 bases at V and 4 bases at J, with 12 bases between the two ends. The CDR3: CASSEAVTGLYGYTF. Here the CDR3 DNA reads TGTGCCAGCAGTGAAGCGGTGACCGGACTCTATGGCTACACCTTC.

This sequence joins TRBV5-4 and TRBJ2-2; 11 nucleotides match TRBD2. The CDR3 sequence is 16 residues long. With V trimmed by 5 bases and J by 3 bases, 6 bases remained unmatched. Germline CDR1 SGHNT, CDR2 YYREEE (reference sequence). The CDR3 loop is CASRSLAGGDTGELFF. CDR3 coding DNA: TGTGCCAGCAGATCTTTAGCGGGGGGGGACACCGGGGAGCTGTTTTTT.

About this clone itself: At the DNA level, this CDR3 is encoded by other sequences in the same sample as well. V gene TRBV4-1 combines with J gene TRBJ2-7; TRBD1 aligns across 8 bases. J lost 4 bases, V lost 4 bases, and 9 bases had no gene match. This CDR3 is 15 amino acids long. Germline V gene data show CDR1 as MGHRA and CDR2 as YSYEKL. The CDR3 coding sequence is TGCGCCAGCAGCCCCGGACAGGGAAGGACTTACGAGCAGTACTTC. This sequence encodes CASSPGQGRTYEQYF.

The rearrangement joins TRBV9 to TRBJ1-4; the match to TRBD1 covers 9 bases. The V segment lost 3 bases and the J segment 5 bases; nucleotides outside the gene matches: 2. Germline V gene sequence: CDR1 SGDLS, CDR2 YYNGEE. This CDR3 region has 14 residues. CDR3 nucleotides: TGTGCCAGCAGCGCCGGGACAGGGAATGAAAAACTGTTTTTT. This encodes CASSAGTGNEKLFF.

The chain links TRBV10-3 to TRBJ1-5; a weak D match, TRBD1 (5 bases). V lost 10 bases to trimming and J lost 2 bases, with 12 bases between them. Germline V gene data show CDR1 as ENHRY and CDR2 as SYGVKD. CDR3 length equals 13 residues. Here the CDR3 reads CATRGGGNQPQHF. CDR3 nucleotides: TGTGCCACCCGGGGAGGGGGCAATCAGCCCCAGCATTTT.

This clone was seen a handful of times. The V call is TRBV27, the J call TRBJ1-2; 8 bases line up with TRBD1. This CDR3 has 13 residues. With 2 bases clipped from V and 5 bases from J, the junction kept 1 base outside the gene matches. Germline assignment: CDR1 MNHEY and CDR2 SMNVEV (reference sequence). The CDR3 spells CASSLTGGYGYTF. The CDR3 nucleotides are TGTGCCAGCAGTTTAACAGGGGGGTATGGCTACACCTTC.

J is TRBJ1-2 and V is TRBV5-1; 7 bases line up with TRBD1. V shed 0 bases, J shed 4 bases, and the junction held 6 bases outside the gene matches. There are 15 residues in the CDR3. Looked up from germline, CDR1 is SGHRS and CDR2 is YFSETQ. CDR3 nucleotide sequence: TGCGCCAGCAGCTTGGTGACAGGGCCTCTCTATGGCTACACCTTC. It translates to CASSLVTGPLYGYTF.

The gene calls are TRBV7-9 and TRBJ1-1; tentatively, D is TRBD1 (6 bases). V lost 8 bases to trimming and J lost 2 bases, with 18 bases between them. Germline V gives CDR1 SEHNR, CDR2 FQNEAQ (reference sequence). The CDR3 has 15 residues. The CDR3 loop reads CASVGGGGSNTEAFF. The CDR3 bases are TGTGCCAGCGTGGGCGGGGGGGGCTCTAACACTGAAGCTTTCTTT.

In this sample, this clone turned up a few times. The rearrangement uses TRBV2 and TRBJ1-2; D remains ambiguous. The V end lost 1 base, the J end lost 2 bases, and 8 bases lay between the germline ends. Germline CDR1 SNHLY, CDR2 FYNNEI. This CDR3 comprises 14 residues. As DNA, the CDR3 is TGTGCCAGCAGTGAAGGAGCGGGGAACTATGGCTACACCTTC. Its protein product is CASSEGAGNYGYTF.

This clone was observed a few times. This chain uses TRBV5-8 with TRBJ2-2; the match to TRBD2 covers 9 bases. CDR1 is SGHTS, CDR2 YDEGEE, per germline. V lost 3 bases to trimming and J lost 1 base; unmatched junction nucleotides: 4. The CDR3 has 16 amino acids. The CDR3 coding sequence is TGTGCCAGCAGCTCCCTAGCGGGGAGGAACACCGGGGAGCTGTTTTTT. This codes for CASSSLAGRNTGELFF. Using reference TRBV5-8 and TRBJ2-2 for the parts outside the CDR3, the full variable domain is EAGVTQSPTHLIKTRGQQATLRCSPISGHTSVYWYQQALGLGLQFLLWYDEGEERNRGNFPPRFSGRQFPNYSSELNVNALELEDSALYLCASSSLAGRNTGELFFGEGSRLTVL.

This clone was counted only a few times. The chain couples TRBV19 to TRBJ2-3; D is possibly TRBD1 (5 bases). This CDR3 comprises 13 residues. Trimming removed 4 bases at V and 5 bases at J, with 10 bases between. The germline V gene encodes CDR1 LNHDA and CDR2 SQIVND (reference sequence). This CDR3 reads CASSKGPGDTQYF. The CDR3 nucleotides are TGTGCCAGTAGTAAGGGGCCGGGAGATACGCAGTATTTT.

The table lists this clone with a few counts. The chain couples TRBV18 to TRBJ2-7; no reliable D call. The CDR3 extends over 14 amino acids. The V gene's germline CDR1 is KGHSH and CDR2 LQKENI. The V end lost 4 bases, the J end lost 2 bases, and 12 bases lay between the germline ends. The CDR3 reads CASSLTTNPYEQYF. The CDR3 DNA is TGTGCCAGCTCACTTACAACAAATCCCTACGAGCAGTACTTC.

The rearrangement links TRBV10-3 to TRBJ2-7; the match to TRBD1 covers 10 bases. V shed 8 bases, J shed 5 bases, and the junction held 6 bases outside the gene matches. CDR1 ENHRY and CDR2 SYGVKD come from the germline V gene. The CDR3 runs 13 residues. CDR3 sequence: CAIRGGTGDEQYF. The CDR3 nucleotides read TGTGCCATCCGGGGGGGGACAGGGGACGAGCAGTACTTC.

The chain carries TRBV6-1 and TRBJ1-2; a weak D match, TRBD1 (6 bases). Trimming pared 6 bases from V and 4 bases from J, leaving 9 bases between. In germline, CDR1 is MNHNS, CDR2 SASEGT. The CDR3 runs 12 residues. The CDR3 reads CASRTGSYGYTF. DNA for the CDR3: TGTGCCAGCAGGACAGGAAGCTATGGCTACACCTTC.

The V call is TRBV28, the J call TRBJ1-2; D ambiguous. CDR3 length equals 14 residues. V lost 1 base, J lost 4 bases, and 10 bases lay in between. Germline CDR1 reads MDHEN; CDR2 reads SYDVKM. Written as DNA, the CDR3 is TGTGCCAGCAGTTTATTTGAACGGTTCTATGGCTACACCTTC. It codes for CASSLFERFYGYTF.

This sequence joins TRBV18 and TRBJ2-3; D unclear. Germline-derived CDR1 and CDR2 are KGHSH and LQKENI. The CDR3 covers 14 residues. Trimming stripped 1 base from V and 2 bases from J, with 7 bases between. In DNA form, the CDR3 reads TGTGCCAGCTCACCACGGGCCCCCACAGATACGCAGTATTTT. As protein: CASSPRAPTDTQYF.

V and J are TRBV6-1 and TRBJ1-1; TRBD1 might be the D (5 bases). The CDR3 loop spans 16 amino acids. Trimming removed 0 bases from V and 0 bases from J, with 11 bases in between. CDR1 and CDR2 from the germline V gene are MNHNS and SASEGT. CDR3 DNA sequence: TGTGCCAGCAGTGAAGCTGTGGGGGACTTGAACACTGAAGCTTTCTTT. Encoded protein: CASSEAVGDLNTEAFF.

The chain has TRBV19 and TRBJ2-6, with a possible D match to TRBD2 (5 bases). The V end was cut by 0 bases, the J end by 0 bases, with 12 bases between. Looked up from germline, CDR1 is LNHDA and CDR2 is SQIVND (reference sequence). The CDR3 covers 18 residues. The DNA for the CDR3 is TGTGCCAGTAGTATAGATCTGGGAGTTGCCTCTGGGGCCAACGTCCTGACTTTC. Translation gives CASSIDLGVASGANVLTF.

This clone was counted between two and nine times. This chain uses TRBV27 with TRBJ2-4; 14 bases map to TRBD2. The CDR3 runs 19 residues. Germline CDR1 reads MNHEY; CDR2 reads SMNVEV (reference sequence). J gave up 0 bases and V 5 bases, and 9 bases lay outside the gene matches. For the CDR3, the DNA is TGTGCCAGCAGTGCATTAGGACTAGCGGGGGGACTAGCCAAAAACATTCAGTACTTC. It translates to CASSALGLAGGLAKNIQYF.